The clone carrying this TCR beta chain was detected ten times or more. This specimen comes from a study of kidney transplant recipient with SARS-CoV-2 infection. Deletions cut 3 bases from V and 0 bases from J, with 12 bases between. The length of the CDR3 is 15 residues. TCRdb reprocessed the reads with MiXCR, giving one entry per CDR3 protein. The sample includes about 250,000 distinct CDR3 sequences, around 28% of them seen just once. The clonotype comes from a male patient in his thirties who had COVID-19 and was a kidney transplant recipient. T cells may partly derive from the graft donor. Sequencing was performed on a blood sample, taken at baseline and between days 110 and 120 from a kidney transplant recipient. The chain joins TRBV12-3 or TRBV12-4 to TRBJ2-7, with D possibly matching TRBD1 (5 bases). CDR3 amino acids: CASSLGQHSSYEQYF. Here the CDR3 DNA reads TGTGCCAGCAGTTTGGGGCAGCACAGCTCCTACGAGCAGTACTTC.